The 3 T cell receptor beta chains listed next were all sequenced from one sample in a study of shared clonotypes between healthy human individuals. Measured with immunoSEQ multiplex PCR; TCRdb has only the in-frame clones, and not every one. Of some 450,000 clones detected, approximately 80% appear once; the ten largest clones hold around 12%. The sequencing input was PBMCs. The receptors were sampled from a woman aged 40 to 55 in good health. Some clones in this sample may be carry-over from other donors' samples.

With regard to this clone: It may be a read error: a sequence one base away is much more abundant. The sample contains more than one DNA sequence encoding this CDR3. The chain joins TRBV13 to TRBJ2-7; D perhaps matches TRBD1 (6 bases). Germline lookup yields CDR1 PRHDT and CDR2 FYEKMQ (reference sequence). CDR3 length: 14 residues. The germline V and J ends were trimmed by 0 bases and 0 bases, with 6 bases remaining between them. The DNA for the CDR3 is TGTGCCAGCAGCTTAGGGGACAGCTCCTACGAGCAGTACTTC. Its translation is CASSLGDSSYEQYF.

V usage is TRBV30 and J usage is TRBJ1-1, with D maybe TRBD1 (5 bases). The CDR3 contains 13 residues. The germline V and J ends were trimmed by 2 bases and 4 bases, with 11 bases remaining between them. CDR1 is GTSNPN and CDR2 is SVGIG in the germline V gene (reference sequence). CDR3 residues: CAWSKFGGTEAFF. The DNA of the CDR3 is TGTGCCTGGAGTAAGTTCGGGGGCACTGAAGCTTTCTTT.

This clone was seen only a few times. V is TRBV9 and J is TRBJ1-2, with D possibly TRBD1 on 5 matching bases. The CDR3 runs to 14 residues. Trimming took off 4 bases at V and 0 bases at J, with 10 bases between the two ends. CDR1 is SGDLS, CDR2 YYNGEE, per germline. The DNA for the CDR3 is TGTGCCAGCAGCCCAAGACAGACTAACTATGGCTACACCTTC. This sequence encodes CASSPRQTNYGYTF. Full variable domain (remainder filled in from reference TRBV9 and TRBJ1-2): DSGVTQTPKHLITATGQRVTLRCSPRSGDLSVYWYQQSLDQGLQFLIQYYNGEERAKGNILERFSAQQFPDLHSELNLSSLELGDSALYFCASSPRQTNYGYTFGSGTRLTVV.